This is a list of T cell receptor beta chains from one sample in a study of blood T cell repertoires in COVID-19. The assay was immunoSEQ multiplex PCR, and TCRdb's table has in-frame clones only and misses some. Of almost 70,000 clones in the sample, roughly 80% are singletons; the top ten hold more than 15%. Material for sequencing was peripheral blood. The receptors were sampled from a man aged 60 to 69 with acute or convalescent COVID-19. Each CDR3 is given with its conserved first and last residue. A D gene is named only where the DNA matches it firmly. The size of a clone is reported for some rows only, either as once, few or many, or as a class for expanded clones.

cdr3_nt,cdr3_aa,j_call,d_call,clone_size,v_call
TGTGCCAGCTCACTACGGGACTCTGGGGCCAACGTCCTGACTTTC,CASSLRDSGANVLTF,TRBJ2-6,NA,NA,TRBV18
TGTGCCAGTAGTACGTTGTCGGTGGGACAGGGGGCGAAAGGCTACACCTTC,CASSTLSVGQGAKGYTF,TRBJ1-2,TRBD1,NA,TRBV19
TGTGCCAGCTCACCGTCCCGGGACAGGGAGGGCAGGTACGAGCAGTACTTC,CASSPSRDREGRYEQYF,TRBJ2-7,TRBD1,NA,TRBV18
TGCAGCGTTGAAGATCGGAACAGGGAATCCTACGAGCAGTACTTC,CSVEDRNRESYEQYF,TRBJ2-7,NA,NA,TRBV29-1
TGTGCCAGCAGCAAACAGGGTTTTACTGAAGCTTTCTTT,CASSKQGFTEAFF,TRBJ1-1,NA,NA,TRBV5-6
TGTGCCAGCAGCCATCGCCCCAAGGGACTAGAAGCTTTCTTT,CASSHRPKGLEAFF,TRBJ1-1,NA,NA,TRBV3-1/TRBV3-2
TGTGCCAGCAGCTCGGGACTAGAAGCGTACAATGAGCAGTTCTTC,CASSSGLEAYNEQFF,TRBJ2-1,TRBD2,NA,TRBV13
TGTGCCAGCAGCACCGGACAGATGCCGAACACTGAAGCTTTCTTT,CASSTGQMPNTEAFF,TRBJ1-1,NA,NA,TRBV14
TGTGCCAGCAGCTTAAGCTCTAGCGGATATTACAATGAGCAGTTCTTC,CASSLSSSGYYNEQFF,TRBJ2-1,TRBD2,NA,TRBV13
TGTGCCGGCAGCATCGGTAGCGGGGGGACCACAGATACGCAGTATTTT,CAGSIGSGGTTDTQYF,TRBJ2-3,TRBD2,NA,TRBV5-4
TGCGCCAGCAGCGTTGGCGGGACCCAATACGAGCAGTACTTC,CASSVGGTQYEQYF,TRBJ2-7,NA,NA,TRBV5-1
TGTGCCAGCAGCCAAGAACCGGACAGAAGCAATCAGCCCCAGCATTTT,CASSQEPDRSNQPQHF,TRBJ1-5,NA,NA,TRBV4-2
TGTGCCAGCTCAGCCCGACAGGATGGCTACACCTTC,CASSARQDGYTF,TRBJ1-2,NA,NA,TRBV18
TGTGCCAGCAGCCGCACGGACAATGAGCAGTTCTTC,CASSRTDNEQFF,TRBJ2-1,NA,NA,TRBV3-1/TRBV3-2
TGCGCCAGCAGCTCTCAGGGTGGCGAGCAGTACTTC,CASSSQGGEQYF,TRBJ2-7,NA,NA,TRBV5-1
TGTGCCAGCAGTCAACCCCCTAGTGGGGCGGAGACCCAGTACTTC,CASSQPPSGAETQYF,TRBJ2-5,NA,NA,TRBV6-5
TGCGCCAGCAAAAAGGAAGGGGGCGGGCGGAGTGAAAAACTGTTTTTT,CASKKEGGGRSEKLFF,TRBJ1-4,TRBD1,NA,TRBV5-1
TGTGCCAGCGGCTGGGATCCTACAGGGGGTACTTCACCCCTCCACTTT,CASGWDPTGGTSPLHF,TRBJ1-6,TRBD1,NA,TRBV2
TGTGCCAGCAGCGGGGGGCCCGTGGGTCAGCCCCAGCATTTT,CASSGGPVGQPQHF,TRBJ1-5,NA,NA,TRBV6-5
TGTGCCAGCAGCCTTGGAGGTAGTAATGAAAAACTGTTTTTT,CASSLGGSNEKLFF,TRBJ1-4,NA,NA,TRBV6-6
TGCAGCGTTGAGGGCAGGGTCAACTATGGCTACACCTTC,CSVEGRVNYGYTF,TRBJ1-2,NA,once,TRBV29-1
TGTGCCTGGAGTACACCCTACAGGGGCGGCAATCAGCCCCAGCATTTT,CAWSTPYRGGNQPQHF,TRBJ1-5,TRBD1,NA,TRBV30
TGTGCCATCAGTGAGTGGGGGACAGGATATAGCAATCAGCCCCAGCATTTT,CAISEWGTGYSNQPQHF,TRBJ1-5,TRBD1,NA,TRBV10-3
TGTGCCAGCAGCCGACTAGGGCAGGAGACCCAGTACTTC,CASSRLGQETQYF,TRBJ2-5,NA,NA,TRBV3-1/TRBV3-2
TGCGCCAGCAGCGGGGGGACAGGGTCTTATGGCTACACCTTC,CASSGGTGSYGYTF,TRBJ1-2,TRBD1,NA,TRBV5-1
TGTGCCAGCTCACCGCGGACAGGCAGTCTCTCTGGGGCCAACGTCCTGACTTTC,CASSPRTGSLSGANVLTF,TRBJ2-6,TRBD1,once,TRBV18
TGTGCCAGCAGCCAAGGGTGGTCCAGCGGGGGGGCAAAGACCCAGTACTTC,CASSQGWSSGGAKTQYF,TRBJ2-5,TRBD2,NA,TRBV4-2
TGTGCCAGCAGTAATTACTACGAGCAGTACTTC,CASSNYYEQYF,TRBJ2-7,NA,few,TRBV27
TGCGCCAGCAGCTTAGATCCAGCGGGGAACAATCAGCCCCAGCATTTT,CASSLDPAGNNQPQHF,TRBJ1-5,NA,NA,TRBV5-1
TGTGCCAGCAGCAACGGGTTTAGCTCCTACGAGCAGTACTTC,CASSNGFSSYEQYF,TRBJ2-7,NA,NA,TRBV7-9
TGCGCCAGCAGCCAGAGTATATCCGGGGCGGGGGAGACCCAGTACTTC,CASSQSISGAGETQYF,TRBJ2-5,NA,NA,TRBV4-3
TGCGCCAGCAGCCGGGGGACAGGTCAAGAGACCCAGTACTTC,CASSRGTGQETQYF,TRBJ2-5,TRBD1,NA,TRBV5-1
TGTGCCAGCAGCTTTTCCCAGGGGGTGGCAGGCCAGCCCCAGCATTTT,CASSFSQGVAGQPQHF,TRBJ1-5,TRBD1,once,TRBV7-8
TGTGCCAGCAGCTTAGGTCAGTCTTATAGCAATCAGCCCCAGCATTTT,CASSLGQSYSNQPQHF,TRBJ1-5,NA,NA,TRBV7-8
TGTGCCAGCAGCCTGAGCGGGGGGCCTACTGAAGCTTTCTTT,CASSLSGGPTEAFF,TRBJ1-1,NA,NA,TRBV5-8
TGTGCCAGCAGCCCCCGAGCCGGGACAGGGACGTATGGCTACACCTTC,CASSPRAGTGTYGYTF,TRBJ1-2,TRBD1,NA,TRBV13
TGTGCCAGCAGCTTGGTTGACAGGGTTGCCAATGAGCAGTTCTTC,CASSLVDRVANEQFF,TRBJ2-1,TRBD1,NA,TRBV5-6
TGTGCCAGCAGCTTTCCCTTGCCGAGACAGAACCCTGGGGCCAACGTCCTGACTTTC,CASSFPLPRQNPGANVLTF,TRBJ2-6,NA,NA,TRBV7-8
TGTGCCTGGAGTGTAAGGTGGCCCTCGGGGCCCCTCCACTTT,CAWSVRWPSGPLHF,TRBJ1-6,NA,NA,TRBV30
TGTGCCAGCGCAATACGGGAGGGTCCCTACGAGCAGTACTTC,CASAIREGPYEQYF,TRBJ2-7,TRBD2,NA,TRBV28
TGTGCCAGCAGTCTACCCCGGGATATAACAACTGAAGCTTTCTTT,CASSLPRDITTEAFF,TRBJ1-1,NA,NA,TRBV13
TGTGCCAGTAGTATAATCTTCGCTCCCGGGCCAGGGGCCTACGAGCAGTACTTC,CASSIIFAPGPGAYEQYF,TRBJ2-7,NA,NA,TRBV19